The 20 T cell receptor beta chains in this list originate from one sample, sequenced in a study of T cells in Graves' hyperthyroidism and ophthalmopathy. Authors of the study amplified TCR beta CDR3 regions from RNA transcripts. HTBI primers were employed in a first-round RT-PCR of the TCR CDR3. TCRdb processed the multiplex PCR reads anew with MiXCR; each CDR3 protein has one entry. This sample has a few hundred thousand distinct CDR3 sequences, with 40% to 55% found just once. Material: peripheral blood or thyroid tissue (not recorded which). These receptors came from an adult woman with Graves' disease, either hyperthyroidism or ophthalmopathy (not recorded which).

This clonotype was picked up many times. In DNA form, the CDR3 reads TGCAGTGCTAGGACAGGGGGGTATGGCTACACCTTC. Translation gives CSARTGGYGYTF. The V and J genes are TRBV20-1 and TRBJ1-2; 9 bases agree with TRBD1. Germline lookup yields CDR1 DFQATT and CDR2 SNEGSKA (reference sequence). The CDR3 is 12 residues long. J lost 5 bases, V lost 3 bases, and 1 base had no gene match.

In this sample, this clonotype turned up many times. The rearrangement links TRBV7-9 to TRBJ2-7, with TRBD2 matching 7 bases. Trimming at V came to 4 bases and at J to 0 bases, leaving 6 bases not matched to a gene. This CDR3 spans 15 amino acids. Germline lookup yields CDR1 SEHNR and CDR2 FQNEAQ (reference sequence). The CDR3 protein is CASSSDREDSYEQYF. CDR3 DNA: TGTGCCAGCAGCTCCGACCGGGAGGACTCCTACGAGCAGTACTTC.

The table lists this clonotype with a few counts. The chain uses TRBV20-1 and TRBJ1-2, with 10 positions matching TRBD1. Germline loops: CDR1 DFQATT, CDR2 SNEGSKA (reference sequence). The CDR3 is 14 amino acids. Trimming removed 2 bases from V and 11 bases from J; junction bases left unmatched: 11. CDR3 protein: CSARIRDRGAGYTF. Here the CDR3 DNA reads TGCAGTGCTAGAATCCGGGACAGGGGCGCTGGTTACACCTTC.

The V gene is TRBV7-2, the J gene TRBJ2-5; perhaps TRBD2 as D (5 bases). The CDR3 length is 16 residues. Germline CDR1 reads SGHTA; CDR2 reads FQGNSA. V shed 4 bases and J shed 4 bases, with 19 bases lying between them. The CDR3 bases are TGTGCCAGCAGCTCCCCGTGGAGCGGCGCGGGAGAGACCCAGTACTTC. Its translation is CASSSPWSGAGETQYF.

This clonotype showed up just a few times. The rearrangement joins TRBV7-9 to TRBJ2-3, with D perhaps matching TRBD1 (5 bases). Per germline, CDR1 SEHNR and CDR2 FQNEAQ (reference sequence). The CDR3 covers 11 residues. The CDR3 DNA sequence: TGTGGTGAGACAGTTCTGGATACGCAGTATTTT. It codes for CGETVLDTQYF.

This clonotype appeared a few times. The V gene is TRBV19, the J gene TRBJ2-7; D not certain. Germline CDR1 is LNHDA and CDR2 is SQIVND (reference sequence). V lost 4 bases and J lost 3, with 13 bases in between. This CDR3 is built from 14 residues. CDR3 in DNA: TGTGCCAGTAGTACACCGACTGAAAACTACGAGCAGTACTTC. This gives the protein CASSTPTENYEQYF.

This clonotype has a count of ten or more. The chain is built from TRBV11-2 and TRBJ2-5; D is unresolved. Germline V CDR1 and CDR2: SGHAT, FQNNGV. Trimming cost V 4 bases and J 4 bases, with 10 bases left between them. This CDR3 spans 13 amino acids. For the CDR3, the DNA is TGTGCCAGCAGCTCAGATGGCCCAGAGACCCAGTACTTC. It yields the protein CASSSDGPETQYF. Full variable domain (rest looked up from reference TRBV11-2 and TRBJ2-5): EAGVAQSPRYKIIEKRQSVAFWCNPISGHATLYWYQQILGQGPKLLIQFQNNGVVDDSQLPKDRFSAERLKGVDSTLKIQPAKLEDSAVYLCASSSDGPETQYFGPGTRLLVL.

This chain links TRBV12-3 or TRBV12-4 with TRBJ2-5; weak D call: TRBD2 (6 bases). The CDR3 runs to 14 residues. V lost 3 bases to trimming and J lost 5 bases, with 13 bases between them. The DNA of the CDR3 is TGTGCCAGCAGTTTGGGGAGGTTAAAGGAGACCCAGTACTTC. Amino acid sequence: CASSLGRLKETQYF.

With respect to this clonotype: Because the CDR3's place on the DNA is in doubt, the DNA is left out and the CDR3 is given as listed by TCRdb. This chain links TRBV7-8 with TRBJ2-2; the table's D call, TRBD1, has no DNA check behind it. Per the germline V gene, CDR1 is SGHVS and CDR2 is FQNEAQ. The CDR3 is made up of 15 amino acids, end residues included. CDR3 in amino acids: CASSIGQATPGSCFF.

Only a few counts were recorded for this clonotype. The genes are TRBV14 and TRBJ1-1, with TRBD1 as a possible D gene (5 bases). From germline, CDR1 is SGHDN and CDR2 FVKESK. The CDR3 sequence is 15 residues long. Trimming removed 1 base from V and 1 base from J, with 10 bases in between. The CDR3 region has the DNA TGTGCCAGCAGCCAAGTCCCAGGGCAGAACACTGAAGCTTTCTTT. Translating gives CASSQVPGQNTEAFF.

The genes are TRBV2 and TRBJ2-7, with D perhaps matching TRBD1 (6 bases). V lost 10 bases and J lost 0, with 10 bases in between. CDR1 and CDR2 from the germline V gene are SNHLY and FYNNEI. The CDR3 consists of 12 residues. DNA for the CDR3: TGTGCCACCCGGGACAACTCCTACGAGCAGTACTTC. As protein: CATRDNSYEQYF.

This sequence joins TRBV15 and TRBJ2-5, with unresolved D. Deletions cut 4 bases from V and 2 bases from J, with 14 bases between. Germline V gives CDR1 LNHNV, CDR2 YYDKDF (reference sequence). This CDR3 is 15 amino acids long. CDR3 nucleotide sequence: TGTGCCACCAGCAAAGCCCGGGTCAGTCAAGAGACCCAGTACTTC. Its translation is CATSKARVSQETQYF.

The chain has TRBV14 and TRBJ1-5; no firm D call. CDR3 length equals 12 residues. CDR1 and CDR2 from the germline V gene are SGHDN and FVKESK. The germline V and J ends were trimmed by 0 bases and 10 bases, with 7 bases remaining between them. This CDR3 reads CASSQEGLPQHF. In nucleotides, the CDR3 is TGTGCCAGCAGCCAAGAGGGTCTACCCCAGCATTTT.

This clonotype was counted many times. CDR3 DNA sequence: TGTGCCAGCAGCTTAGCGGCGGGGCCGGTCATCCAAGAGACCCAGTACTTC. Its protein is CASSLAAGPVIQETQYF. This rearrangement joins TRBV7-6 to TRBJ2-5; possibly TRBD2 for D (6 bases). Trimming shortened V by 0 bases and J by 1 base, and 15 bases separated the two germline ends. This CDR3 contains 17 residues. Germline values: CDR1 SGHVS, CDR2 FNYEAQ.

Details on this clonotype: One junction end disagrees with the germline gene, perhaps due to a read error. The V call is TRBV7-9, the J call TRBJ1-2, with D hard to call. The germline CDR1 and CDR2 sequences are SEHNR and FQNEAQ (reference sequence). This CDR3 contains 16 residues. The CDR3 sequence: CASSLSIRQGNYGCTF. In DNA form, the CDR3 reads TGTGCCAGCAGTCTCTCAATTCGACAAGGAAACTATGGCTGCACCTTC.

As concerns this clonotype: Since a much larger clone is just one base distant, this may be a read error. The chain is built from TRBV30 and TRBJ1-6; 7 nucleotides line up with TRBD1. Germline CDR1 GTSNPN, CDR2 SVGIG (reference sequence). The CDR3 extends over 14 amino acids. The DNA of the CDR3 is TGTGCCACGGACAGGAGCTCCTATAATTCACCCCGCCACTTT. Translating it yields CATDRSSYNSPRHF.

This clonotype has more than one count but fewer than ten. This chain joins TRBV7-2 and TRBJ2-3; the D gene could be TRBD1 or TRBD2 (6 bases each). This CDR3 has 13 amino acids. Trimming shortened V by 6 bases and J by 6 bases, and 13 bases separated the two germline ends. Germline V gene lookup returns CDR1 SGHTA and CDR2 FQGNSA. DNA of the CDR3: TGTGCCAGCAGACTAACAGGGAGGGATACGCAGTATTTT. Translation: CASRLTGRDTQYF.

The chain joins TRBV11-2 to TRBJ1-2, with TRBD1 as a possible D gene (5 bases). CDR1 SGHAT and CDR2 FQNNGV come from the germline V gene. Deletions cut 3 bases from V and 4 bases from J, with 12 bases between. The CDR3 is 14 residues long. The chain's CDR3 is CASSFKSGLYGYTF. CDR3 sequence (DNA): TGTGCCAGCAGCTTTAAGTCGGGACTCTATGGCTACACCTTC.

The V and J genes are TRBV29-1 and TRBJ2-5, with 8 bases identical to TRBD1. The J segment lost 5 bases and the V segment lost 7 bases, leaving 12 bases of the junction unmatched. Germline loops: CDR1 SQVTM, CDR2 ANQGSEA. This CDR3 region has 14 residues. The CDR3: CSDRQGSLGETQYF. The CDR3 nucleotides are TGCAGCGATAGACAGGGGTCGTTGGGGGAGACCCAGTACTTC.

This chain joins TRBV12-3 or TRBV12-4 and TRBJ1-6; D remains unclear. The CDR3 covers 13 residues. The V gene lost 5 bases and the J gene lost 8 bases, with 10 bases spanning the gap. The CDR3 DNA follows: TGTGCCAGCAGTCCGGGAACCGATTCACCCCTCCACTTT. Its translation: CASSPGTDSPLHF.